These 24 T cell receptor beta chains were all obtained from the same sample, sequenced in a study of blood T cell repertoires in COVID-19. Profiled with immunoSEQ multiplex PCR; TCRdb holds only in-frame clones, not every one. This sample has 200,000 to 250,000 clones, with 82% found just once. The sequencing sample was made of PBMCs or T cells enriched from blood (not recorded which). The receptors stem from a man aged 35 to 55 who had recovered from COVID-19.

The chain couples TRBV7-8 to TRBJ1-1; D uncertain. V shed 5 bases and J shed 4 bases, with 14 bases lying between them. Germline V gives CDR1 SGHVS, CDR2 FQNEAQ. The CDR3 length is 14 residues. CDR3 nucleotide sequence: TGTGCCAGCAGCATCCCTTCGGGTGTCACTGAAGCTTTCTTT. This codes for CASSIPSGVTEAFF.

This CDR3 is CASSVIAGNSYEQYF. CDR3 bases: TGCGCCAGCAGCGTTATAGCGGGGAACTCCTACGAGCAGTACTTC. The chain uses TRBV5-1 and TRBJ2-7; TRBD2 matches 8 bases. Germline V gene sequence: CDR1 SGHRS, CDR2 YFSETQ. V shed 4 bases, J shed 0 bases, and the junction held 6 bases outside the gene matches. The CDR3 sequence is 15 residues long.

The chain joins TRBV28 to TRBJ2-7; D may be TRBD1 (6 bases). Germline V gene data show CDR1 as MDHEN and CDR2 as SYDVKM. Trimming shortened V by 5 bases and J by 0 bases, and 14 bases separated the two germline ends. The CDR3 has 15 residues. The CDR3 is CASSISGGPSYEQYF. DNA for the CDR3: TGTGCCAGCAGTATCAGTGGGGGCCCCTCCTACGAGCAGTACTTC. The complete variable domain, with remaining parts taken from reference TRBV28 and TRBJ2-7, reads DVKVTQSSRYLVKRTGEKVFLECVQDMDHENMFWYRQDPGLGLRLIYFSYDVKMKEKGDIPEGYSVSREKKERFSLILESASTNQTSMYLCASSISGGPSYEQYFGPGTRLTVT.

The rearrangement joins TRBV24-1 to TRBJ1-1; unclear D gene. The V gene lost 3 bases and the J gene lost 0 bases, with 7 bases spanning the gap. The CDR3 runs 14 residues. CDR1 KGHDR and CDR2 SFDVKD come from the germline V gene. The CDR3 protein is CATSDKTMNTEAFF. CDR3 DNA: TGTGCCACCAGTGATAAAACTATGAACACTGAAGCTTTCTTT.

CDR3 in amino acids: CASARTSGLSTDTQYF. CDR3 nucleotide sequence: TGTGCCAGCGCGAGGACTAGCGGTCTAAGCACAGATACGCAGTATTTT. The chain couples TRBV5-4 to TRBJ2-3, with 10 bases matching TRBD2. The CDR3 runs to 16 residues. Trimming at V came to 7 bases and at J to 0 bases, leaving 8 bases not matched to a gene. Germline V CDR1 and CDR2: SGHNT, YYREEE (reference sequence).

The V call is TRBV3-1 (or the pseudogene TRBV3-2), the J call TRBJ2-5; D uncertain. From germline, CDR1 is LGHDT and CDR2 YNNKEL (reference sequence). The V end was cut by 0 bases, the J end by 5 bases, with 10 bases between. There are 14 residues in the CDR3. As DNA, the CDR3 is TGTGCCAGCAGCCAAGATCTGGCGAGGGAGACCCAGTACTTC. This gives the protein CASSQDLARETQYF.

The chain employs TRBV19 and TRBJ1-1, with D uncertain. Trimming cost V 5 bases and J 1 base, with 8 bases left between them. Per the germline V gene, CDR1 is LNHDA and CDR2 is SQIVND (reference sequence). The CDR3 totals 13 residues. The CDR3 reads CASSYRENTEAFF. CDR3 coding DNA: TGTGCCAGTAGTTATCGAGAGAACACTGAAGCTTTCTTT.

The rearrangement joins TRBV7-3 to TRBJ1-1, with TRBD1 matching over 7 bases. CDR1 SGHTA and CDR2 FQGTGA come from the germline V gene. The CDR3 contains 14 residues. Trimming removed 5 bases from V and 1 base from J; junction bases left unmatched: 4. CDR3 amino acids: CASSRTGPNTEAFF. The CDR3 nucleotides are TGTGCCAGCAGCCGGACAGGACCGAACACTGAAGCTTTCTTT.

The V and J genes are TRBV10-2 and TRBJ1-5, with 7 bases matching TRBD1. Germline CDR1 reads WSHSY; CDR2 reads SAAADI. The V and J ends lost 4 bases and 5 bases, in that order; junction bases with no gene match: 5. This CDR3 has 14 residues. This CDR3 is CASSVGTDHQPQHF. For the CDR3, the DNA is TGCGCCAGCAGTGTGGGGACAGACCATCAGCCCCAGCATTTT.

The V gene is TRBV20-1, the J gene TRBJ1-4; D not resolved. Trimming took 8 bases from V and 4 from J, leaving 8 bases between them. The CDR3 spans 11 residues. CDR1 and CDR2 (germline): DFQATT, SNEGSKA (reference sequence). CDR3 nucleotide sequence: TGCAGTACACGGGATAATGAAAAACTGTTTTTT. It specifies CSTRDNEKLFF.

The CDR3 spells CASSLRLAEQFF. The CDR3 DNA reads TGTGCCAGCAGCCTCAGACTAGCGGAGCAGTTCTTC. The chain links TRBV13 to TRBJ2-1; 8 bases fit TRBD2. The CDR3 totals 12 residues. Looked up from germline, CDR1 is PRHDT and CDR2 is FYEKMQ (reference sequence). Unmatched junction bases numbered 4, after V lost 5 bases and J lost 10 bases.

This chain links TRBV7-6 with TRBJ2-3; 8 positions agree with TRBD2. The V segment lost 2 bases and the J segment 6 bases; nucleotides outside the gene matches: 4. The length of the CDR3 is 14 residues. Germline CDR1 and CDR2: SGHVS and FNYEAQ. CDR3 coding DNA: TGTGCCAGCAGCTTAAGGCCGGGAGGGGATACGCAGTATTTT. Protein: CASSLRPGGDTQYF.

This clone was picked up a small number of times. The rearrangement joins TRBV12-3 or TRBV12-4 to TRBJ1-1, with 10 bases identical to TRBD1. The junction had 7 bases not matched to a gene; V was cut back by 4 bases and J by 11 bases. The CDR3 loop spans 13 amino acids. This CDR3 is CASSSTGGFLAFF. As DNA, the CDR3 is TGTGCCAGCAGTTCGACAGGGGGCTTTTTGGCTTTCTTT.

The genes are TRBV5-6 and TRBJ2-3, with a tentative D call TRBD2 (6 bases). The CDR3 has 14 residues. Trimming cost V 3 bases and J 4 bases, with 12 bases left between them. Per the germline V gene, CDR1 is SGHDT and CDR2 is YYEEEE. CDR3 coding DNA: TGTGCCAGCAGCTGGGACTTAAGTCCAGATACGCAGTATTTT. Protein product: CASSWDLSPDTQYF.

This clone was picked up one time. CDR3 nucleotides: TGTGCCAGCAGCGTAGGGCGGGGACAGGGGAAGACTGAAGCTTTCTTT. Translation gives CASSVGRGQGKTEAFF. The chain combines TRBV9 with TRBJ1-1; 10 bases agree with TRBD1. Germline CDR1 SGDLS, CDR2 YYNGEE. The CDR3 sequence is 16 residues long. Germline trimming cut 0 bases from V and 5 bases from J; bases unmatched to any gene: 7. Full variable domain (rest looked up from reference TRBV9 and TRBJ1-1): DSGVTQTPKHLITATGQRVTLRCSPRSGDLSVYWYQQSLDQGLQFLIQYYNGEERAKGNILERFSAQQFPDLHSELNLSSLELGDSALYFCASSVGRGQGKTEAFFGQGTRLTVV.

V is TRBV7-9 and J is TRBJ1-4, with D unclear. This CDR3 is built from 15 residues. Germline CDR1 reads SEHNR; CDR2 reads FQNEAQ (reference sequence). Trimming took off 2 bases at V and 3 bases at J, with 10 bases between the two ends. CDR3 DNA: TGTGCCAGCAGCTTAACTCGAGGGTCTAATGAAAAACTGTTTTTT. This gives the protein CASSLTRGSNEKLFF.

The rearrangement joins TRBV5-1 to TRBJ2-5; no reliable D call. This CDR3 is 14 amino acids long. Per the germline V gene, CDR1 is SGHRS and CDR2 is YFSETQ. Trimming took 0 bases from V and 5 from J, leaving 11 bases between them. CDR3 coding DNA: TGCGCCAGCAGCTTGGGAACCACGCGGGAGACCCAGTACTTC. This codes for CASSLGTTRETQYF.

The V call is TRBV5-1, the J call TRBJ2-3, with D possibly being TRBD2 (5 bases). Deletions cut 4 bases from V and 2 bases from J, with 11 bases between. The germline V gene has CDR1 SGHRS and CDR2 YFSETQ. This CDR3 spans 14 amino acids. The CDR3 region has the DNA TGCGCCAGCAGCACGGGAAGCCCCACAGATACGCAGTATTTT. Translating gives CASSTGSPTDTQYF. Supplemented by reference TRBV5-1 and TRBJ2-3, the full variable domain reads KAGVTQTPRYLIKTRGQQVTLSCSPISGHRSVSWYQQTPGQGLQFLFEYFSETQRNKGNFPGRFSGRQFSNSRSEMNVSTLELGDSALYLCASSTGSPTDTQYFGPGTRLTVL.

The rearrangement joins TRBV3-1 (or the pseudogene TRBV3-2) to TRBJ2-7; 9 positions match TRBD1. V lost 1 base, J lost 5 bases, and 3 bases stayed unmatched. The CDR3 totals 14 residues. CDR1 is LGHDT, CDR2 YNNKEL, per germline (reference sequence). The CDR3 region is CASSQGYRGHEQYF. DNA for the CDR3: TGTGCCAGCAGCCAAGGTTACAGGGGGCACGAGCAGTACTTC.

The V and J genes are TRBV29-1 and TRBJ1-5; 8 positions agree with TRBD1. CDR1 is SQVTM and CDR2 is ANQGSEA in the germline V gene. The CDR3 length is 13 residues. Losses at the gene ends were 4 bases for V and 6 bases for J; bases not matched to a gene: 5. DNA of the CDR3: TGCAGCGTTGGGACAGGGTTTGCTCAGCCCCAGCATTTT. Protein product: CSVGTGFAQPQHF.

The rearrangement links TRBV24-1 to TRBJ2-1; perhaps TRBD2 as D (6 bases). The CDR3 sequence is 15 residues long. Germline V CDR1 and CDR2: KGHDR, SFDVKD. The V end lost 5 bases, the J end lost 5 bases, and 15 bases lay between the germline ends. The CDR3 protein is CATSALGGGNNEQFF. The DNA for the CDR3 is TGTGCCACCAGTGCCTTAGGTGGGGGGAACAATGAGCAGTTCTTC.

The rearrangement joins TRBV7-8 to TRBJ2-7; TRBD1 matches at 10 bases. The germline gives CDR1 SGHVS, CDR2 FQNEAQ. The CDR3 has 15 residues. V lost 6 bases and J lost 0; bases outside the gene matches: 5. The CDR3 DNA reads TGTGCCAGCAGACCGGACAGGGGGAGCTCCTACGAGCAGTACTTC. It encodes CASRPDRGSSYEQYF. Full variable domain (outside the CDR3, taken from reference TRBV7-8 and TRBJ2-7): GAGVSQSPRYKVAKRGQDVALRCDPISGHVSLFWYQQALGQGPEFLTYFQNEAQLDKSGLPSDRFFAERPEGSVSTLKIQRTQQEDSAVYLCASRPDRGSSYEQYFGPGTRLTVT.

Only a few counts were recorded for this clone. The gene calls are TRBV6-5 and TRBJ1-6; D remains unclear. Trimming removed 7 bases from V and 0 bases from J, with 10 bases in between. The CDR3 has 15 residues. Germline CDR1 is MNHEY and CDR2 is SVGAGI. The CDR3 loop reads CASTEFGSYNSPLHF. The CDR3 DNA reads TGTGCCAGCACGGAGTTCGGCTCCTATAATTCACCCCTCCACTTT.

The gene calls are TRBV6-5 and TRBJ2-7, with 7 bases lining up with TRBD1. The CDR3 loop spans 13 amino acids. CDR1 and CDR2 (germline): MNHEY, SVGAGI. After removal of 2 bases from V and 6 bases from J, the junction contained 4 bases not matched to a gene. The CDR3 DNA reads TGTGCCAGCAGTTACCGACAGGGTCGCGAGCAGTACTTC. It encodes CASSYRQGREQYF.